These 28 T cell receptor beta chains were all obtained from the same sample, sequenced in a study of patients and donors after allogeneic stem cell transplantation. TCRdb reanalysed the RT-PCR reads using MiXCR and keeps one entry per CDR3 protein. The sample has approximately 140,000 distinct CDR3 sequences; 30% to 45% are singletons. The material sequenced was blood, either unsorted or a sorted T cell fraction (not recorded which). The source of these receptors is a human donor who was either an allogeneic HSCT recipient or a stem cell or donor lymphocyte infusion donor (not recorded which). It is not recorded whose cells these are; they may come from a transplant donor.

A few counts support this clonotype. This sequence joins TRBV12-3 or TRBV12-4 and TRBJ1-3; 9 nucleotides match TRBD1. Unmatched junction bases numbered 5, after V lost 5 bases and J lost 3 bases. CDR3 size: 15 residues. This CDR3 is CASSLDRGDGNTIYF. The CDR3 region has the DNA TGTGCCAGCAGTCTAGACAGGGGGGATGGAAACACCATATATTTT.

The chain carries TRBV7-4 and TRBJ1-2; D possibly corresponds to TRBD1 (6 bases). The ends were cut back, 3 bases at V and 6 bases at J, with 20 bases in the middle. Germline V gives CDR1 SGHVT, CDR2 SQSDAQ. The CDR3 loop spans 16 amino acids. The CDR3 protein is CASSFFGVQGPNGYTF. In DNA form, the CDR3 reads TGTGCCAGCAGCTTCTTCGGAGTACAGGGCCCCAATGGCTACACCTTC. The full variable domain, completed using reference TRBV7-4 and TRBJ1-2, is GAGVSQSPRYKVAKRGRDVALRCDSISGHVTLYWYRQTLGQGSEVLTYSQSDAQRDKSGRPSGRFSAERPERSVSTLKIQRTEQGDSAVYLCASSFFGVQGPNGYTFGSGTRLTVV.

The V call is TRBV10-3, the J call TRBJ2-6, with D unclear. The CDR3 totals 14 residues. Germline assignment: CDR1 ENHRY and CDR2 SYGVKD. Trimming removed 2 bases from V and 1 base from J, with 3 bases in between. The CDR3 reads CAISERSGANVLTF. Here the CDR3 DNA reads TGTGCCATCAGTGAGAGGTCTGGGGCCAACGTCCTGACTTTC.

This clonotype was counted only a few times. The rearrangement uses TRBV20-1 and TRBJ2-7, with 8 positions matching TRBD1. This CDR3 region has 13 residues. CDR1 is DFQATT and CDR2 is SNEGSKA in the germline V gene (reference sequence). The ends lost 3 bases at V and 2 bases at J; junction bases unmatched: 3. CDR3 coding DNA: TGCAGTGCTAGGGGGACAGGCCCCTACGAGCAGTACTTC. As protein: CSARGTGPYEQYF.

This clonotype has more than one count but fewer than ten. This chain uses TRBV29-1 with TRBJ1-2; D is ambiguous. Germline lookup yields CDR1 SQVTM and CDR2 ANQGSEA. The V and J ends lost 6 bases and 4 bases respectively, with 15 bases between them. This CDR3 region has 13 residues. CDR3 region: CSVSQVTPYGYTF. Here the CDR3 DNA reads TGCAGCGTGAGTCAGGTTACACCCTATGGCTACACCTTC. Full variable domain (outside the CDR3, taken from reference TRBV29-1 and TRBJ1-2): SAVISQKPSRDICQRGTSLTIQCQVDSQVTMMFWYRQQPGQSLTLIATANQGSEATYESGFVIDKFPISRPNLTFSTLTVSNMSPEDSSIYLCSVSQVTPYGYTFGSGTRLTVV.

This clonotype turned up a few times. J is TRBJ2-2 and V is TRBV5-5, with D uncertain. The CDR3 covers 15 residues. The V end was cut by 4 bases, the J end by 0 bases, with 10 bases between. Germline V CDR1 and CDR2: SGHKS, YYEKEE (reference sequence). CDR3 coding DNA: TGTGCCAGCAGCCGATGGATCGCGAACACCGGGGAGCTGTTTTTT. Translated: CASSRWIANTGELFF.

The chain carries TRBV7-6 and TRBJ1-1; the D gene is possibly TRBD1 (6 bases). This CDR3 is 16 amino acids long. Deletions cut 1 base from V and 2 bases from J, with 14 bases between. CDR1 and CDR2 (germline): SGHVS, FNYEAQ. The CDR3 region has the DNA TGTGCCAGCAGCTTAGAACGGGGGCAGAGAAACACTGAAGCTTTCTTT. Amino acid sequence: CASSLERGQRNTEAFF.

With regard to this clonotype: This clone may be a read error of a much larger clone one base away. The CDR3 ends on some other residue instead of the conserved phenylalanine or tryptophan, so this is likely a read error. The chain links TRBV29-1 to TRBJ1-5; a weak D match, TRBD1 (6 bases). Germline-derived CDR1 and CDR2 are SQVTM and ANQGSEA. The CDR3 sequence is 13 residues long. Trimming stripped 4 bases from V and 4 bases from J, with 11 bases between. CDR3 in DNA: TGCAGCGTTGGGAAGGGGGGTAATCAGCCCCAGCATTCT. This gives the protein CSVGKGGNQPQHS.

This clonotype occurred many times. V gene TRBV10-3 combines with J gene TRBJ1-1; 7 nucleotides agree with TRBD1. Germline V gives CDR1 ENHRY, CDR2 SYGVKD. The CDR3 is 14 residues long. With 6 bases clipped from V and 0 bases from J, the junction kept 4 bases outside the gene matches. The CDR3 is CAIRRTGMNTEAFF. For the CDR3, the DNA is TGTGCCATCAGGCGGACAGGTATGAACACTGAAGCTTTCTTT.

This chain connects TRBV12-3 or TRBV12-4 to TRBJ2-2; tentatively, D is TRBD1 (5 bases). Trimming cost V 6 bases and J 4 bases, with 12 bases left between them. The CDR3 runs 14 residues. The CDR3 DNA sequence: TGTGCCAGCAGCCCGCTGACAGCCACCGGGGAGCTGTTTTTT. Translated, it gives CASSPLTATGELFF.

This chain links TRBV12-3 or TRBV12-4 with TRBJ1-2, with 7 bases that match TRBD1. This CDR3 is 13 amino acids long. Trimming at V came to 4 bases and at J to 8 bases, leaving 7 bases not matched to a gene. The CDR3 sequence: CASSSTGVWGYTF. The CDR3 region has the DNA TGTGCCAGCAGTTCTACAGGGGTTTGGGGCTACACCTTC.

The chain uses TRBV2 and TRBJ1-4; TRBD1 is a possible D gene (5 bases). CDR1 is SNHLY and CDR2 is FYNNEI in the germline V gene. Trimming cost V 11 bases and J 2 bases, with 18 bases left between them. The CDR3 covers 15 residues. CDR3 DNA sequence: TGTGCCGTCCGGGACCCCCTGATGACTAATGAAAAACTGTTTTTT. Encoded protein: CAVRDPLMTNEKLFF.

This clonotype was counted a few times. One junction end does not reproduce the germline sequence, and a read error may be involved. In nucleotides, the CDR3 is TGCAGTGCCAGAGGGACAGGGGGGCGAGTAGGAGCCAAAAACATTCAGTACTTC. This codes for CSARGTGGRVGAKNIQYF. The V call is TRBV20-1, the J call TRBJ2-4, with 11 bases identical to TRBD1. The CDR3 has 18 amino acids. The germline V gene has CDR1 DFQATT and CDR2 SNEGSKA (reference sequence).

This clonotype was picked up a small number of times. In DNA form, the CDR3 reads TGTGCCAGCAGCGCTGAGCCCAGGCGACAAGAGACCCAGTACTTC. Residues: CASSAEPRRQETQYF. This chain uses TRBV11-2 with TRBJ2-5; D is unresolved. The CDR3 sequence is 15 residues long. CDR1 and CDR2 from the germline V gene are SGHAT and FQNNGV. The V and J ends lost 5 bases and 2 bases respectively, with 15 bases between them.

This clonotype turned up a few times. The gene calls are TRBV6-2 or TRBV6-3 and TRBJ1-5; possibly TRBD1 for D (5 bases). CDR1 is MNHEY, CDR2 SVGEGT, per germline. There are 14 residues in the CDR3. Between the trimmed V and J ends, which lost 7 bases and 2 bases, there was a span of 12 bases. CDR3 in amino acids: CASTGLLGNQPQHF. CDR3 coding DNA: TGTGCCAGCACGGGACTCCTGGGCAATCAGCCCCAGCATTTT.

The chain links TRBV12-3 or TRBV12-4 to TRBJ1-1, with a possible D match to TRBD1 (5 bases). This CDR3 spans 16 amino acids. V was pared by 5 bases and J by 4 bases, with 20 bases between. CDR3 sequence: CASSPTDGTRGTEAFF. CDR3 nucleotides: TGTGCCAGCAGTCCTACGGACGGTACGAGGGGCACTGAAGCTTTCTTT.

This clonotype was detected only a few times. The chain uses TRBV29-1 and TRBJ2-6; the D is unclear. The CDR3 spans 13 residues. Trimming shortened V by 3 bases and J by 0 bases, and 3 bases separated the two germline ends. The germline V gene encodes CDR1 SQVTM and CDR2 ANQGSEA. CDR3 sequence: CSVEGSGANVLTF. Written as DNA, the CDR3 is TGCAGCGTTGAGGGCTCTGGGGCCAACGTCCTGACTTTC. Based on the CDR3 plus reference TRBV29-1 and TRBJ2-6, the full variable domain is SAVISQKPSRDICQRGTSLTIQCQVDSQVTMMFWYRQQPGQSLTLIATANQGSEATYESGFVIDKFPISRPNLTFSTLTVSNMSPEDSSIYLCSVEGSGANVLTFGAGSRLTVL.

Points on this clonotype: The junction departs from germline at one end; a sequencing error may be responsible. The V and J genes are TRBV30 and TRBJ1-1, with D uncertain. Looked up from germline, CDR1 is GTSNPN and CDR2 is SVGIG (reference sequence). There are 16 residues in the CDR3. The CDR3 bases are TGTGCCTGGAGTGTAATTAGGGATATCCGGAACACTGAAGTTTTCTTT. Amino acids: CAWSVIRDIRNTEVFF.

This chain connects TRBV5-6 to TRBJ1-6; D unresolved. In germline, CDR1 is SGHDT, CDR2 YYEEEE. CDR3 length: 12 residues. Deletions cut 3 bases from V and 18 bases from J, with 16 bases between. CDR3 sequence: CASSSGGSPNHF. In nucleotides, the CDR3 is TGTGCCAGCAGCTCCGGCGGATCTCCCAACCACTTT.

The table lists this clonotype with a few counts. The genes are TRBV11-2 and TRBJ1-1; D call uncertain. Trimming pared 5 bases from V and 4 bases from J, leaving 17 bases between. Germline loops: CDR1 SGHAT, CDR2 FQNNGV. CDR3 length: 15 residues. The CDR3 spells CASSPRRPRGTEAFF. The CDR3, as DNA: TGTGCCAGCAGCCCTCGACGGCCTCGTGGCACTGAAGCTTTCTTT.

This clonotype was detected only a few times. The chain links TRBV7-2 to TRBJ1-2, with 7 bases lining up with TRBD1. Trimming took 7 bases from V and 8 from J; bases not matched to a gene: 10. The CDR3 length is 13 residues. CDR1 is SGHTA, CDR2 FQGNSA, per germline. The CDR3 sequence: CASKLGGGGGYTF. DNA of the CDR3: TGTGCCAGCAAATTAGGTGGAGGGGGCGGCTACACCTTC.

This chain links TRBV27 with TRBJ1-5; 7 nucleotides agree with TRBD1. Trimming removed 6 bases from V and 0 bases from J; junction bases left unmatched: 14. The CDR3 is 18 amino acids. The V gene's germline CDR1 is MNHEY and CDR2 SMNVEV (reference sequence). The CDR3 region has the DNA TGTGCCAGCAGCGCTTCCCCCAGGGACAGCTATAGCAATCAGCCCCAGCATTTT. Its translation is CASSASPRDSYSNQPQHF.

This clonotype was counted only a few times. This chain joins TRBV12-3 or TRBV12-4 and TRBJ1-3; D call uncertain. V lost 3 bases, J lost 0 bases, and 12 bases lay in between. The CDR3 extends over 16 amino acids. The CDR3 sequence: CASSFSRSLSGNTIYF. CDR3 nucleotide sequence: TGTGCCAGCAGTTTCTCCAGGTCCCTCTCTGGAAACACCATATATTTT.

This clonotype was recorded once. V and J are TRBV9 and TRBJ1-6; TRBD1 aligns across 8 bases. Losses at the gene ends were 4 bases for V and 5 bases for J; bases not matched to a gene: 8. This CDR3 is built from 16 residues. Germline loops: CDR1 SGDLS, CDR2 YYNGEE. CDR3 bases: TGTGCCAGCAGCTTATCCCAGACAGGGGATAATTCACCCCTCCACTTT. This gives the protein CASSLSQTGDNSPLHF.

The chain combines TRBV12-3 or TRBV12-4 with TRBJ2-3, with 10 bases fitting TRBD1. Trimming cost V 5 bases and J 8 bases; bases outside gene matches: 10. CDR3 length: 15 amino acids. The CDR3 protein is CASSPPSTGGVTQYF. DNA for the CDR3: TGTGCCAGCAGTCCCCCGTCGACAGGGGGCGTTACGCAGTATTTT.

The chain employs TRBV20-1 and TRBJ1-2; D not resolved. From germline, CDR1 is DFQATT and CDR2 SNEGSKA (reference sequence). The V and J ends lost 2 bases and 6 bases respectively, with 10 bases between them. The CDR3 length is 12 residues. The CDR3 loop is CSARPGYDGYTF. The CDR3 DNA reads TGCAGTGCTAGACCGGGATACGATGGCTACACCTTC.

The chain has TRBV5-1 and TRBJ2-5, with D hard to call. Per the germline V gene, CDR1 is SGHRS and CDR2 is YFSETQ. The CDR3 is 14 residues long. V was cut by 6 bases and J by 1 base, with 13 bases left in between. CDR3 sequence (DNA): TGCGCCAGCAAGGTTGGCAGTACCCAAGAGACCCAGTACTTC. Its protein is CASKVGSTQETQYF.

This clonotype was counted a few times. The chain employs TRBV20-1 and TRBJ2-5; TRBD1 matches 8 bases. Germline-derived CDR1 and CDR2 are DFQATT and SNEGSKA (reference sequence). V shed 5 bases, J shed 3 bases, and the junction held 14 bases outside the gene matches. The CDR3 runs 16 residues. Here the CDR3 reads CSAGGSLDRDEETQYF. For the CDR3, the DNA is TGCAGTGCTGGCGGGTCCTTGGACAGGGACGAAGAGACCCAGTACTTC.